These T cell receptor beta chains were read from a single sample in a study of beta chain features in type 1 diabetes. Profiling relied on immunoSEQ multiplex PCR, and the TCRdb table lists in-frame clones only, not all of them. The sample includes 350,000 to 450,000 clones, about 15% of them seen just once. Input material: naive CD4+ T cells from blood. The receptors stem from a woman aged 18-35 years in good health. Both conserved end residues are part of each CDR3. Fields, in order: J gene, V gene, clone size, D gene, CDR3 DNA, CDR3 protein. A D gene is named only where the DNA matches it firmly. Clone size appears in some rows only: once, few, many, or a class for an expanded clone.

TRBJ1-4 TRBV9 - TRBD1 TGTGCCAGCAGCAAAGATCGGGACAGGGGGAAGGAAAAACTGTTTTTT CASSKDRDRGKEKLFF
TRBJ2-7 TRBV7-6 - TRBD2 TGTGCCAGCAGCCTCTTTACTAGCGGGTCCTACGAGCAGTACTTC CASSLFTSGSYEQYF
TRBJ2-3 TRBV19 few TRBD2 TGTGCCAGTAGTATGGCGGGAGTGACAGGCACAGATACGCAGTATTTT CASSMAGVTGTDTQYF
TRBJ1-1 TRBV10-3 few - TGTGCCATCAGTGGACAAATGGGGGCGCCGGGCACTGAAGCTTTCTTT CAISGQMGAPGTEAFF
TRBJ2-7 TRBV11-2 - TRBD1 TGTGCCAGCAGCTTAGAGACAGGGAAGTACGAGCAGTACTTC CASSLETGKYEQYF
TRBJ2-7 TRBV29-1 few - TGCAGCGTTGAGGCACAGGAGTACTACGAGCAGTACTTC CSVEAQEYYEQYF
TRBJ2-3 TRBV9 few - TGTGCCAGCAGCGTAGACCACAGGGTTAAGGCAGATACGCAGTATTTT CASSVDHRVKADTQYF
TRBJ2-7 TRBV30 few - TGTGCCTCCCGTAGTAGGGGGGGCATCAACGAGCAGTACTTC CASRSRGGINEQYF
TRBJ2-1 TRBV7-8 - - TGTGCCAGCAGCTTACTGAGGAATGAGCAGTTCTTC CASSLLRNEQFF
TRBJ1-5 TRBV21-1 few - TGTGCCAGCAAGGACAGGCCGAATCAGCCCCAGCATTTT CASKDRPNQPQHF
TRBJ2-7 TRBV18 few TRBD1 TGTGCCAGCTCACCTCAGGGGACAGGCTACGAGCAGTACTTC CASSPQGTGYEQYF
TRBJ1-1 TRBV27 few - TGTGCCAGCAGTTTACTCTTGAACACTGAAGCTTTCTTT CASSLLLNTEAFF
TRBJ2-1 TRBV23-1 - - TGCGCCAGCAGCCTCAGGCGGGACGTTGAATTCAATGAGCAGTTCTTC CASSLRRDVEFNEQFF
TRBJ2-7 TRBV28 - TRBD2 TGTGCCAGCAGTTTATCGTTCCTAGCGGGACACTTC CASSLSFLAGHF
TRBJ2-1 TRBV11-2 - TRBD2 TGTGCCAGCAGCTTATTGACTAGCGGGCACAATGAGCAGTTCTTC CASSLLTSGHNEQFF
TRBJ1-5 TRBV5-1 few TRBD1 TGCGCCAGCAGCTTGGCGGGACAGGGGGATCAGCCCCAGCATTTT CASSLAGQGDQPQHF
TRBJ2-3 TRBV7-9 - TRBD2 TGTGCCAGCACGGGACTAGAATCGCAGTATTTT CASTGLESQYF
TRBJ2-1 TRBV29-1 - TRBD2 TGCAGCGCCGGACCTATATATCGACTAGCGGCAATTTACAATGAGCAGTTCTTC CSAGPIYRLAAIYNEQFF
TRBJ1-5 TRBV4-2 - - TGTGCCAGCAGCCAAGCCCCGGGGGACGGCAATCAGCCCCAGCATTTT CASSQAPGDGNQPQHF
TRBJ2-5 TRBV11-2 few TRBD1 TGTGCCAGCAACTCAGGGGGCGAGGAGACCCAGTACTTC CASNSGGEETQYF
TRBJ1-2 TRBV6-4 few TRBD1 TGTGCCAGCAGTGAGACCAGGGGGCCTTATGGCTACACCTTC CASSETRGPYGYTF
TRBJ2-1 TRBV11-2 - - TGTGCCAGCAGCTTAATCAGGGATTACAATGAGCAGTTCTTC CASSLIRDYNEQFF
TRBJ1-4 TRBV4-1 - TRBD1 TGCGCCAGCAGCCAACCGGGACAGGGAAGTAGGAAACTGTTTTTT CASSQPGQGSRKLFF
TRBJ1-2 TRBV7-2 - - TGTGCCAGCAGCCCAGTTACGGGGGGGCGGGATGGCTACACCTTC CASSPVTGGRDGYTF
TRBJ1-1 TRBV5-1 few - TGCGCCAGCAGCTTGAGACAAACGAACACTGAAGCTTTCTTT CASSLRQTNTEAFF
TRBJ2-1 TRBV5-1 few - TGCGCCAGCAGCTTGGCCTCACTACACAATGAGCAGTTCTTC CASSLASLHNEQFF
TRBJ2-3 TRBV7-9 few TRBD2 TGTGCCAGCAGTCGTGGACTAGCGGGAGGTGGAGATACGCAGTATTTT CASSRGLAGGGDTQYF
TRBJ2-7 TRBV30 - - TGTGCCTGGGGTATCTTAAGCGACCACTACGAGCAGTACTTC CAWGILSDHYEQYF
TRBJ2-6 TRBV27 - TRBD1 TGTGCCAGCAGTCGGACAGGGTTAGGGGCCAACGTCCTGACTTTC CASSRTGLGANVLTF
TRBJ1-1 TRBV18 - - TGTGCCAGCTCAGTCACAGTGGACACTGAAGCTTTCTTT CASSVTVDTEAFF
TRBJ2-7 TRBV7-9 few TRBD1 TGTGCCAGCAGTTGGGACAGGGGTTCATCCTACGAGCAGTACTTC CASSWDRGSSYEQYF
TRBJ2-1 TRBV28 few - TGTGCCAGCAGTCCGCCACAATCAGCCTACAATGAGCAGTTCTTC CASSPPQSAYNEQFF
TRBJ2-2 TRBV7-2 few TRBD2 TGTGCCAGCAGCTTTAGCGGGAGGCCCAACACCGGGGAGCTGTTTTTT CASSFSGRPNTGELFF
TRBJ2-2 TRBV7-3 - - TGTGCCAGCAGCCAGGGACAAGGGGCTAGAACCGGGGAGCTGTTTTTT CASSQGQGARTGELFF
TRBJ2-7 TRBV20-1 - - TGCAGTGCGTTAGGGGCCTACGAGCAGTACTTC CSALGAYEQYF
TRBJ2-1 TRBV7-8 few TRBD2 TGTGCCAGCAGCTTACGCCCGACACTAGCGGGAAAAGGTAATGAGCAGTTCTTC CASSLRPTLAGKGNEQFF
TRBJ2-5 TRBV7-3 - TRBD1 TGTGCCAGCAGCTTGACAGGGTCGGGGCAAGAGACCCAGTACTTC CASSLTGSGQETQYF